This TCR beta chain was obtained from a study of T cell changes during pregnancy in multiple sclerosis. The method was immunoSEQ multiplex PCR; TCRdb's version includes in-frame clones alone and lacks a portion of them. The sample holds approximately 29,000 clones; just over 90% are singletons and the top ten take 6.2%. CDR1 and CDR2 from the germline V gene are SEHNR and FQNEAQ (reference sequence). The CDR3 is 19 residues long. J lost 0 bases, V lost 3 bases, and 11 bases had no gene match. V gene TRBV7-9 combines with J gene TRBJ2-3; 11 bases map to TRBD2. The sample here was CD8+ T cells from peripheral blood mononuclear cells, taken before pregnancy. This receptor was taken from a female donor with multiple sclerosis, enrolled in a pregnancy study. This CDR3 is CASSFRTSGSAASTDTQYF. The DNA of the CDR3 is TGTGCCAGCAGCTTCCGAACTAGCGGGAGTGCTGCTAGCACAGATACGCAGTATTTT.